The clone carrying this T cell receptor beta chain was found a few times. The sample belongs to a study of human T cells and chemical hapten exposure. The sample's time point: pre-sensitization, week 0. Treatment noted: therapeutic diphenylcyclopropenone sensitization with weekly scalp DPC. The germline V gene has CDR1 SGHRS and CDR2 YFSETQ. V was clipped by 0 bases and J by 14 bases, with 15 bases between them. The CDR3 extends over 13 amino acids. Using its own MiXCR run on the RACE reads, TCRdb lists one record per CDR3 protein. The table has 95,000 to 100,000 distinct CDR3 sequences, 10% to 13% seen once; the top ten hold 3.1%.

The sequences come from whole blood, collected in connection with sensitization to the hapten diphenylcyclopropenone (DPC). The rearrangement uses TRBV5-1 and TRBJ2-4; the D gene could be TRBD1 or TRBD2 (7 bases each). This clonotype was sampled from a woman aged 60-75 years with alopecia areata. Some clones in this sample may be carry-over from other donors' samples. The CDR3 spells CASSLDRGGFEYF. The CDR3 bases are TGCGCCAGCAGCTTGGACAGGGGAGGGTTCGAGTACTTC. The entire variable domain, with the rest obtained from reference TRBV5-1 and TRBJ2-4, is as follows: KAGVTQTPRYLIKTRGQQVTLSCSPISGHRSVSWYQQTPGQGLQFLFEYFSETQRNKGNFPGRFSGRQFSNSRSEMNVSTLELGDSALYLCASSLDRGGFEYFGAGTRLSVL.